Listed below are T cell receptor beta chains from one sample, sequenced in a study of T cells in Graves' hyperthyroidism and ophthalmopathy. MiXCR, run by TCRdb on the multiplex PCR reads, gives a single entry per CDR3 protein. The sample has about 480,000 distinct CDR3 sequences; 13% to 15% are singletons. Specimen: blood. The receptors were gathered from a woman aged 18-30 years with Graves' hyperthyroidism. Each CDR3 is given with its conserved first and last residue. A D gene is named only where the DNA matches it firmly. Rows may omit the clone size; those that give it use once, few, many or a size class.

CDR3 protein: CASSYSMGLNTEAFF
CDR3 DNA: TGTGCCAGCAGTTACTCGATGGGGTTGAACACTGAAGCTTTCTTT
J gene: TRBJ1-1
V gene: TRBV6-5
D gene: NA
clone size: many

CDR3 protein: CASSFQGFGSPLHF
CDR3 DNA: TGTGCCAGCAGCTTTCAGGGTTTCGGTTCACCCCTCCACTTT
J gene: TRBJ1-6
V gene: TRBV13
D gene: NA
clone size: many

CDR3 protein: CASSLDPFGTVTEAFF
CDR3 DNA: TGTGCCAGCAGCTTAGATCCTTTCGGGACCGTCACTGAAGCTTTCTTT
J gene: TRBJ1-1
V gene: TRBV11-3
D gene: NA
clone size: many

CDR3 protein: CASSQRSSEYNSPLHF
CDR3 DNA: TGTGCCAGCAGCCAAAGGAGTTCGGAGTATAATTCACCCCTCCACTTT
J gene: TRBJ1-6
V gene: TRBV4-2
D gene: NA
clone size: NA

CDR3 protein: CASSTQGAHEKLFF
CDR3 DNA: TGTGCCAGTAGTACCCAGGGGGCCCATGAAAAACTGTTTTTT
J gene: TRBJ1-4
V gene: TRBV19
D gene: TRBD1
clone size: few

CDR3 protein: CASSPPPFGELFF
CDR3 DNA: TGTGCCAGCAGCCCCCCCCCCTTCGGGGAGCTGTTTTTT
J gene: TRBJ2-2
V gene: TRBV12-3/TRBV12-4
D gene: NA
clone size: many

CDR3 protein: CASSPRDDLFGEQFF
CDR3 DNA: TGTGCCAGCAGTCCACGGGACGATCTCTTCGGTGAGCAGTTCTTC
J gene: TRBJ2-1
V gene: TRBV27
D gene: NA
clone size: many

CDR3 protein: CASSSGREDLGYTF
CDR3 DNA: TGTGCCAGCAGCTCGGGCAGGGAGGATCTTGGCTACACCTTC
J gene: TRBJ1-2
V gene: TRBV7-9
D gene: NA
clone size: NA

CDR3 protein: CASSLGLFGGRVTDTQYF
CDR3 DNA: TGTGCCAGCAGCTTAGGGTTGTTCGGCGGGAGAGTTACAGATACGCAGTATTTT
J gene: TRBJ2-3
V gene: TRBV11-2
D gene: TRBD2
clone size: many

CDR3 protein: CAISEWPNEKLFF
CDR3 DNA: TGTGCCATCAGTGAGTGGCCAAATGAAAAACTGTTTTTT
J gene: TRBJ1-4
V gene: TRBV10-3
D gene: NA
clone size: many

CDR3 protein: CASSGPGQGNSPLHF
CDR3 DNA: TGTGCCAGCAGTGGACCCGGACAGGGGAATTCACCCCTCCACTTT
J gene: TRBJ1-6
V gene: TRBV6-1
D gene: TRBD1
clone size: NA

CDR3 protein: CASSLNRAQPQHF
CDR3 DNA: TGTGCCAGCAGCTTGAATCGAGCGCAGCCCCAGCATTTT
J gene: TRBJ1-5
V gene: TRBV7-2
D gene: NA
clone size: NA

CDR3 protein: CAWSVADNQPQHF
CDR3 DNA: TGTGCCTGGAGTGTGGCTGACAATCAGCCCCAGCATTTT
J gene: TRBJ1-5
V gene: TRBV30
D gene: NA
clone size: NA

CDR3 protein: CASIITGWDRGDYGYTF
CDR3 DNA: TGTGCCAGCATCATCACGGGGTGGGACAGGGGTGACTATGGCTACACCTTC
J gene: TRBJ1-2
V gene: TRBV6-1
D gene: TRBD1
clone size: NA